Below, 26 T cell receptor beta chains from the same sample are listed, as sequenced in a study of blood T cells in healthy people across ages. A second roughly 7 to 11 cycle PCR used barcoded and J-beta primers. MiXCR, applied by TCRdb to the 5' RACE reads, yields one record per CDR3 protein. The table lists approximately 1,700,000 distinct CDR3 sequences, about two fifths of them singletons. Sequencing was performed on blood. These receptor sequences come from a human donor in good health.

The chain uses TRBV9 and TRBJ2-6, with D hard to call. The CDR3 has 16 amino acids. V lost 4 bases and J 5 bases, leaving 16 bases between the germline ends. CDR1 and CDR2 (germline): SGDLS, YYNGEE. This CDR3 is CASSPSLSGWANVLTF. The CDR3 coding sequence is TGTGCCAGCAGCCCCAGTCTCTCTGGTTGGGCCAACGTCCTGACTTTC. The variable domain in full, completed from reference TRBV9 and TRBJ2-6, reads DSGVTQTPKHLITATGQRVTLRCSPRSGDLSVYWYQQSLDQGLQFLIQYYNGEERAKGNILERFSAQQFPDLHSELNLSSLELGDSALYFCASSPSLSGWANVLTFGAGSRLTVL.

This clonotype appeared many times. This sequence joins TRBV7-2 and TRBJ2-7; D is undetermined. Trimming cost V 1 base and J 0 bases, with 10 bases left between them. CDR1 and CDR2 from the germline V gene are SGHTA and FQGNSA. The CDR3 runs 15 residues. Written as DNA, the CDR3 is TGTGCCAGCAGCTTAGGAGGCAGAAGCTCCTACGAGCAGTACTTC. This sequence encodes CASSLGGRSSYEQYF.

The chain links TRBV5-1 to TRBJ2-4; 8 bases map to TRBD1. The better agreement between TRBJ2-7 and the DNA end casts doubt on the J call. Germline values: CDR1 SGHRS, CDR2 YFSETQ. This CDR3 spans 16 amino acids. CDR3 coding DNA: TGCGCCAGCAGCATACGACCTTCAGGACAGGGCTACGAGCAGTACTTC. This translates into CASSIRPSGQGYEQYF.

The chain couples TRBV20-1 to TRBJ2-5, with 8 bases lining up with TRBD2. TRBJ2-7 matches the DNA end more closely, so the J call is doubtful. The CDR3 is 13 residues long. The germline V gene encodes CDR1 DFQATT and CDR2 SNEGSKA (reference sequence). CDR3 protein: CSAAGTSFHEQYF. DNA for the CDR3: TGCAGTGCTGCCGGGACTAGTTTCCACGAGCAGTACTTC.

This chain connects TRBV7-9 to TRBJ1-3; no definite D call. V was trimmed by 5 bases and J by 8 bases, leaving 10 bases between them. Per germline, CDR1 SEHNR and CDR2 FQNEAQ (reference sequence). The CDR3 has 12 amino acids. The CDR3 bases are TGTGCCAGCAGCGACCAAGGATACACCATATATTTT. This sequence encodes CASSDQGYTIYF. Full variable domain (rest looked up from reference TRBV7-9 and TRBJ1-3): DTGVSQNPRHKITKRGQNVTFRCDPISEHNRLYWYRQTLGQGPEFLTYFQNEAQLEKSRLLSDRFSAERPKGSFSTLEIQRTEQGDSAMYLCASSDQGYTIYFGEGSWLTVV.

This clonotype has just a few counts. This rearrangement joins TRBV4-1 to TRBJ2-3; TRBD1 matches 7 bases. V lost 3 bases and J lost 6; bases outside the gene matches: 3. Germline V gene lookup returns CDR1 MGHRA and CDR2 YSYEKL. CDR3 length: 13 residues. The CDR3 spells CASSQPGGDTQYF. CDR3 in DNA: TGCGCCAGCAGCCAGCCAGGGGGTGATACGCAGTATTTT.

This clonotype was observed a few times. This chain connects TRBV5-1 to TRBJ1-2; tentatively, D is TRBD1 (6 bases). The CDR3 loop spans 14 amino acids. V dropped 4 bases and J dropped 8 bases, with 18 bases sitting between them. Germline V CDR1 and CDR2: SGHRS, YFSETQ. Here the CDR3 reads CASSKGTRLDGYTF. The CDR3 nucleotides are TGCGCCAGCAGCAAAGGGACAAGGCTGGACGGCTACACCTTC.

The chain recombines TRBV4-1 with TRBJ1-2; D is possibly TRBD1 (5 bases). There are 15 residues in the CDR3. V lost 1 base and J 8 bases, leaving 17 bases between the germline ends. Looked up from germline, CDR1 is MGHRA and CDR2 is YSYEKL. The CDR3 reads CASSQVEGAGIGYTF. The DNA for the CDR3 is TGCGCCAGCAGCCAAGTGGAAGGGGCTGGTATAGGCTACACCTTC.

This clonotype showed up just a few times. The chain has TRBV6-2 or TRBV6-3 and TRBJ2-1; weak D call: TRBD2 (5 bases). Germline values: CDR1 MNHEY, CDR2 SVGEGT. The CDR3 consists of 15 residues. The V end lost 6 bases, the J end lost 5 bases, and 17 bases lay between the germline ends. The CDR3, as DNA: TGTGCCAGCAGCCACGGACTGTTTTCGGACAATGAGCAGTTCTTC. Residues: CASSHGLFSDNEQFF.

V usage is TRBV2 and J usage is TRBJ1-6; D remains ambiguous. CDR3 length equals 14 residues. The V gene's germline CDR1 is SNHLY and CDR2 FYNNEI. V was clipped by 7 bases and J by 5 bases, with 12 bases between them. Here the CDR3 reads CASILEFHNSPLHF. The CDR3 nucleotides read TGTGCCAGCATTCTTGAGTTTCATAATTCACCCCTCCACTTT.

This clonotype was seen more than once but under ten times. The V call is TRBV28, the J call TRBJ2-5; 8 bases are a match to TRBD1. Trimming took 0 bases from V and 7 from J; bases not matched to a gene: 4. CDR3 length equals 14 residues. Germline V gives CDR1 MDHEN, CDR2 SYDVKM. The DNA for the CDR3 is TGTGCCAGCAGTTTATGGCAGGGGGCTATGACCCAGTACTTC. Translating it yields CASSLWQGAMTQYF.

This rearrangement joins TRBV28 to TRBJ2-1, with a tentative D call TRBD1 (5 bases). Trimming stripped 4 bases from V and 15 bases from J, with 16 bases between. The CDR3 spans 12 residues. Germline lookup yields CDR1 MDHEN and CDR2 SYDVKM. CDR3: CASSSPGQPMFF. CDR3 in DNA: TGTGCCAGCAGTTCCCCCGGACAACCTATGTTCTTC.

The chain has TRBV28 and TRBJ2-1; D is undetermined. The J call may be faulty, since TRBJ2-7 better matches the DNA end. The length of the CDR3 is 12 residues. From germline, CDR1 is MDHEN and CDR2 SYDVKM. CDR3 sequence (DNA): TGTGCCAGCACAAAGGGTTTAGGCGAGCAGTACTTC. This translates into CASTKGLGEQYF.

This clonotype was observed a handful of times. As DNA, the CDR3 is TGCAGTACAACAGGGAATTTGTGGACTTTCTTT. Translating it yields CSTTGNLWTFF. The gene calls are TRBV20-1 and TRBJ1-1, with a tentative D call TRBD1 (6 bases). Per the germline V gene, CDR1 is DFQATT and CDR2 is SNEGSKA (reference sequence). The CDR3 is made up of 11 amino acids. Trimming left V 8 bases short and J 12 bases short, with 19 bases between.

This clonotype came up once. The chain links TRBV30 to TRBJ1-1; D ambiguous. The V and J ends lost 0 bases and 5 bases respectively, with 7 bases between them. Germline V gene lookup returns CDR1 GTSNPN and CDR2 SVGIG (reference sequence). The CDR3 spans 12 residues. The CDR3 loop is CAWSVAHTEAFF. The CDR3 region has the DNA TGTGCCTGGAGTGTAGCGCATACTGAAGCTTTCTTT.

This chain uses TRBV7-9 with TRBJ2-3; 8 bases line up with TRBD1. The V gene end was trimmed by 6 bases and the J gene end by 5 bases; junction bases not matched to a gene: 13. This CDR3 spans 16 amino acids. Looked up from germline, CDR1 is SEHNR and CDR2 is FQNEAQ (reference sequence). CDR3 protein: CASRNDRGLVVDTQYF. The CDR3 DNA is TGTGCCAGCAGAAATGACAGGGGACTTGTGGTAGATACGCAGTATTTT.

As to this clonotype: The junction departs from germline at one end; a sequencing error may be responsible. The chain combines TRBV5-1 with TRBJ1-2; D is uncertain. CDR3 length equals 13 residues. Germline CDR1 is SGHRS and CDR2 is YFSETQ. The CDR3 DNA reads as TGCGCCAGCAGCTTCTTTCTGGGGTATGGCCACACCTTC. This codes for CASSFFLGYGHTF.

Points on this clonotype: The CDR3 carries no conserved terminal phenylalanine or tryptophan, so it likely arises from a read error. The chain couples TRBV4-1 to TRBJ2-7, with TRBD1 matching over 7 bases. The CDR3 contains 17 residues. V gave up 1 base and J gave up 3 bases; unmatched junction bases: 12. Per germline, CDR1 MGHRA and CDR2 YSYEKL. The CDR3 DNA is TGCGCCAGCAGCCAAGTCCCCCTGGCAGGGGGAAACTACGAGCAGTACTGC. It yields the protein CASSQVPLAGGNYEQYC.

The J gene is TRBJ1-1, the V gene TRBV5-1; perhaps TRBD1 as D (5 bases). The CDR3 consists of 15 residues. V lost 4 bases, J lost 5 bases, and 18 bases lay in between. CDR1 SGHRS and CDR2 YFSETQ come from the germline V gene. The CDR3 DNA reads as TGCGCCAGCAGCACGGTGTTGGGGCGCGGGACTGAAGCTTTCTTT. Translated, it gives CASSTVLGRGTEAFF.

The chain uses TRBV29-1 and TRBJ2-3, with 7 bases lining up with TRBD1. The length of the CDR3 is 18 residues. With V trimmed by 8 bases and J by 3 bases, 23 bases remained unmatched. Germline CDR1 reads SQVTM; CDR2 reads ANQGSEA. In nucleotides, the CDR3 is TGCAGCACCAGGTGGGGGACGACAGGGCAAACGGGGACAGATACGCAGTATTTT. Amino acid sequence: CSTRWGTTGQTGTDTQYF.

This clonotype has more than one count but fewer than ten. The chain joins TRBV20-1 to TRBJ2-1, with 10 nucleotides matching TRBD1. After removal of 3 bases from V and 9 bases from J, the junction contained 8 bases not matched to a gene. The germline gives CDR1 DFQATT, CDR2 SNEGSKA (reference sequence). CDR3 size: 14 residues. The CDR3 region is CSASGTGEWGEQFF. The CDR3 DNA reads as TGCAGTGCTAGCGGGACAGGGGAATGGGGTGAGCAGTTCTTC.

J is TRBJ2-3 and V is TRBV7-2; no clear D. Germline values: CDR1 SGHTA, CDR2 FQGNSA. The V gene lost 8 bases and the J gene lost 7 bases, with 10 bases spanning the gap. The CDR3 has 11 amino acids. This CDR3 reads CASATQNTQYF. CDR3 DNA: TGTGCCAGCGCAACTCAGAATACGCAGTATTTT.

This rearrangement joins TRBV5-6 to TRBJ2-1, with D hard to call. CDR1 is SGHDT and CDR2 is YYEEEE in the germline V gene. The germline V and J ends were trimmed by 4 bases and 8 bases, with 16 bases remaining between them. This CDR3 region has 14 residues. CDR3 sequence reads: CASSVLPRIDEQFF. CDR3 bases: TGTGCCAGCAGCGTTCTCCCCCGGATAGATGAGCAGTTCTTC. Full variable domain (remainder filled in from reference TRBV5-6 and TRBJ2-1): DAGVTQSPTHLIKTRGQQVTLRCSPKSGHDTVSWYQQALGQGPQFIFQYYEEEERQRGNFPDRFSGHQFPNYSSELNVNALLLGDSALYLCASSVLPRIDEQFFGPGTRLTVL.

This clonotype was counted only a few times. The rearrangement links TRBV30 to TRBJ2-7; perhaps TRBD1 as D (6 bases). Germline CDR1 is GTSNPN and CDR2 is SVGIG (reference sequence). Trimming took off 1 base at V and 5 bases at J, with 9 bases between the two ends. The CDR3 totals 12 residues. CDR3 protein: CAWSANRDEQYF. The CDR3 nucleotides are TGTGCCTGGAGTGCCAACAGGGACGAGCAGTACTTC.

This clonotype has a handful of counts. The genes are TRBV12-3 or TRBV12-4 and TRBJ2-5; perhaps TRBD1 as D (6 bases). The better agreement between TRBJ2-7 and the DNA end casts doubt on the J call. The CDR3 sequence is 15 residues long. CDR3 sequence (DNA): TGTGCCAGCACCTCCCGGGGACAAGGGGCCCTCGAGCAGTACTTC. This codes for CASTSRGQGALEQYF.

The CDR3 nucleotides are TGCGCCAGCAGCTTGCCCCGCGGACAGTCCTCTGGGGCCAACGTCCTGACTTTC. Its protein product is CASSLPRGQSSGANVLTF. This chain uses TRBV5-1 with TRBJ2-6, with a weak D call TRBD1 (6 bases). Trimming cost V 1 base and J 0 bases, with 14 bases left between them. The CDR3 has 18 residues. Germline loops: CDR1 SGHRS, CDR2 YFSETQ.